These 18 T cell receptor beta chains came from one sample sequenced in a study of blood T cells in healthy people across ages. Through a sample-barcoded 5' primer and a J-beta primer mix, a second PCR was run for roughly 6 to 11 cycles. MiXCR, run by TCRdb on the 5' RACE reads, gives a single entry per CDR3 protein. The sample lists around 1,600,000 distinct CDR3 sequences, less than 45% occurring once. The sample taken for sequencing was blood. The receptors originated from a woman aged 18 to 35 in good health.

This chain joins TRBV7-2 and TRBJ1-2, with D perhaps TRBD1 (5 bases). V dropped 1 base and J dropped 0 bases, with 9 bases sitting between them. The CDR3 loop spans 15 amino acids. Germline V gene sequence: CDR1 SGHTA, CDR2 FQGNSA. The chain's CDR3 is CASSLVGTSNYGYTF. The DNA of the CDR3 is TGTGCCAGCAGCTTAGTAGGGACTTCTAACTATGGCTACACCTTC.

This clonotype occurred once. V and J are TRBV20-1 and TRBJ1-1; possible D gene TRBD1, 5 bases. This CDR3 comprises 14 residues. Per germline, CDR1 DFQATT and CDR2 SNEGSKA (reference sequence). Trimming removed 4 bases at V and 1 base at J, with 13 bases between. This CDR3 reads CSATSGGANTEAFF. The CDR3 bases are TGCAGTGCTACTTCGGGAGGGGCGAACACTGAAGCTTTCTTT.

The V call is TRBV18, the J call TRBJ2-5, with 11 bases identical to TRBD2. The CDR3 loop spans 16 amino acids. The V gene end was trimmed by 3 bases and the J gene end by 4 bases; junction bases not matched to a gene: 7. The germline CDR1 and CDR2 sequences are KGHSH and LQKENI. CDR3 residues: CASSPTSGNWLETQYF. The CDR3 nucleotides read TGTGCCAGCTCACCGACTAGCGGGAATTGGTTAGAGACCCAGTACTTC.

The V gene is TRBV7-8, the J gene TRBJ2-7; TRBD2 is a possible D gene (6 bases). This CDR3 has 15 amino acids. V was shortened by 1 base and J by 1 base, with 11 bases between the two germline ends. The germline V gene encodes CDR1 SGHVS and CDR2 FQNEAQ. This CDR3 is CASSLGGGRSYEQYF. The DNA of the CDR3 is TGTGCCAGCAGCTTAGGGGGAGGAAGGTCCTACGAGCAGTACTTC.

In DNA form, the CDR3 reads TGTGCCAGCAGCTTAGTTCTCGCTAGCGGGGAGAACGAGCAGTACTTC. This gives the protein CASSLVLASGENEQYF. This chain joins TRBV7-9 and TRBJ2-7; 9 bases fit TRBD2. In germline, CDR1 is SEHNR, CDR2 FQNEAQ (reference sequence). With 1 base clipped from V and 5 bases from J, the junction kept 9 bases outside the gene matches. The CDR3 is 16 amino acids.

This chain joins TRBV5-5 and TRBJ2-1; 12 bases fit TRBD2. CDR3 length equals 15 residues. CDR1 is SGHKS and CDR2 is YYEKEE in the germline V gene (reference sequence). With 4 bases clipped from V and 9 bases from J, the junction kept 8 bases outside the gene matches. CDR3 loop: CASSLEGLAGLEQFF. The CDR3 DNA reads as TGTGCCAGCAGCCTCGAGGGACTAGCGGGTCTTGAGCAGTTCTTC. The whole variable domain, remainder taken from reference TRBV5-5 and TRBJ2-1, is DAGVTQSPTHLIKTRGQQVTLRCSPISGHKSVSWYQQVLGQGPQFIFQYYEKEERGRGNFPDRFSARQFPNYSSELNVNALLLGDSALYLCASSLEGLAGLEQFFGPGTRLTVL.

V is TRBV5-1 and J is TRBJ1-2; tentatively, D is TRBD1 (5 bases). V lost 0 bases and J 6 bases, leaving 12 bases between the germline ends. The CDR3 covers 14 residues. The germline CDR1 and CDR2 sequences are SGHRS and YFSETQ. This chain's CDR3 is CASSLGGGLDGYTF. CDR3 DNA: TGCGCCAGCAGCTTGGGCGGGGGTCTCGATGGCTACACCTTC.

The chain joins TRBV3-1 to TRBJ2-3, with D tentatively TRBD2 (6 bases). Germline values: CDR1 LGHDT, CDR2 YNNKEL (reference sequence). V lost 0 bases and J lost 4, with 11 bases in between. The CDR3 consists of 15 residues. CDR3 sequence (DNA): TGTGCCAGCAGCCAAGACGGGCGGGACGCAGATACGCAGTATTTT. Translating gives CASSQDGRDADTQYF.

The rearrangement uses TRBV7-2 and TRBJ1-5, with a possible D match to TRBD1 (5 bases). The CDR3 runs 15 residues. Germline-derived CDR1 and CDR2 are SGHTA and FQGNSA. The V gene lost 3 bases and the J gene lost 0 bases, with 9 bases spanning the gap. The CDR3 here is CASSFDGGSNQPQHF. In nucleotides, the CDR3 is TGTGCCAGCAGCTTCGACGGGGGTAGCAATCAGCCCCAGCATTTT.

This clonotype was counted only a few times. The rearrangement links TRBV7-2 to TRBJ2-7, with a tentative D call TRBD2 (6 bases). The CDR3 extends over 16 amino acids. Germline CDR1 SGHTA, CDR2 FQGNSA. The V end lost 5 bases, the J end lost 0 bases, and 17 bases lay between the germline ends. The CDR3 region has the DNA TGTGCCAGCAGCCCTCGCGGGACCGTAAGCTCCTACGAGCAGTACTTC. Encoded protein: CASSPRGTVSSYEQYF.

The chain has TRBV12-3 or TRBV12-4 and TRBJ1-2; D is possibly TRBD1 (6 bases). The CDR3 runs to 15 residues. The V and J ends lost 7 bases and 0 bases respectively, with 15 bases between them. The CDR3 is CASTQTTGSNYGYTF. The CDR3 bases are TGTGCCAGCACCCAGACGACAGGATCTAACTATGGCTACACCTTC.

This clonotype was seen a few times. The chain carries TRBV4-2 and TRBJ2-5, with 14 bases that match TRBD2. V was clipped by 4 bases and J by 5 bases; unmatched bases: 9. Germline CDR1 is LGHNA and CDR2 is YNFKEQ. The CDR3 sequence is 17 residues long. CDR3 coding DNA: TGTGCCAGCAGCCGCGGGACTAGCGGGAGCTTCAGTGAGACCCAGTACTTC. It translates to CASSRGTSGSFSETQYF.

V and J are TRBV7-9 and TRBJ1-2, with unresolved D. The CDR3 runs 14 residues. V shed 3 bases and J shed 4 bases, with 12 bases lying between them. Germline CDR1 reads SEHNR; CDR2 reads FQNEAQ (reference sequence). Written as DNA, the CDR3 is TGTGCCAGCAGCTTTGGTGATTCAATCTATGGCTACACCTTC. This sequence encodes CASSFGDSIYGYTF.

The chain carries TRBV12-3 or TRBV12-4 and TRBJ2-3, with D possibly TRBD1 on 6 matching bases. This CDR3 contains 15 residues. The germline V and J ends were trimmed by 1 base and 2 bases, with 10 bases remaining between them. CDR3 region: CASSLGGHYTDTQYF. The DNA for the CDR3 is TGTGCCAGCAGTTTAGGGGGACACTACACAGATACGCAGTATTTT.

The chain carries TRBV14 and TRBJ2-3; D is uncertain. Germline V gives CDR1 SGHDN, CDR2 FVKESK. The CDR3 sequence is 15 residues long. Trimming stripped 5 bases from V and 1 base from J, with 13 bases between. In nucleotides, the CDR3 is TGTGCCAGCAGCGCAATGGCGGAGCGCACAGATACGCAGTATTTT. Encoded protein: CASSAMAERTDTQYF.

V is TRBV4-1 and J is TRBJ1-1; D call uncertain. The V end lost 3 bases, the J end lost 5 bases, and 13 bases lay between the germline ends. The V gene's germline CDR1 is MGHRA and CDR2 YSYEKL. The CDR3 sequence is 14 residues long. This chain's CDR3 is CASSQGWLGTEAFF. CDR3 sequence (DNA): TGCGCCAGCAGCCAGGGGTGGCTGGGGACTGAAGCTTTCTTT.

This chain links TRBV4-3 with TRBJ1-2, with TRBD1 matching 7 bases. The CDR3 loop spans 13 amino acids. Germline V gene lookup returns CDR1 LGHNA and CDR2 YSLEER. After removal of 3 bases from V and 10 bases from J, the junction contained 8 bases not matched to a gene. CDR3 DNA sequence: TGCGCCAGCAGCCACGGACAGGTTTTATCCTACACCTTC. Protein: CASSHGQVLSYTF.

The chain combines TRBV5-1 with TRBJ2-7; 7 bases are a match to TRBD1. CDR3 length equals 14 residues. Germline V gives CDR1 SGHRS, CDR2 YFSETQ. With V trimmed by 2 bases and J by 7 bases, 9 bases remained unmatched. The CDR3 region has the DNA TGCGCCAGCAGCTTTTGGGACAGTAGTAAGGAGCAGTACTTC. Its translation is CASSFWDSSKEQYF.